A single sample is the source of the 18 T cell receptor beta chains below, sequenced in a study of graft-versus-host responses after intestinal transplantation. Profiling relied on immunoSEQ multiplex PCR, and the TCRdb table lists in-frame clones only, not all of them. The data hold about 97,000 clones, with 80% to 95% observed a single time. The sequencing used PBMCs, collected roughly 410 days after intestinal transplant. These receptor sequences come from a human patient who received an intestinal transplant, so some T cells may come from the graft donor.

This chain links TRBV15 with TRBJ2-6; D is unclear. The CDR3 contains 14 residues. V was trimmed by 0 bases and J by 4 bases, leaving 4 bases between them. The germline V gene encodes CDR1 LNHNV and CDR2 YYDKDF (reference sequence). Here the CDR3 reads CATSRDAGANVLTF. The CDR3 DNA follows: TGTGCCACCAGCAGAGATGCCGGGGCCAACGTCCTGACTTTC.

The chain employs TRBV6-5 and TRBJ1-3; 12 bases agree with TRBD1. V shed 0 bases and J 8 bases; nucleotides not matched to a gene: 5. Germline V gives CDR1 MNHEY, CDR2 SVGAGI. The CDR3 runs to 16 residues. CDR3 sequence reads: CASSYSGGQGADTIYF. CDR3 DNA sequence: TGTGCCAGCAGTTACTCGGGGGGACAGGGGGCGGACACCATATATTTT.

V and J are TRBV10-3 and TRBJ2-5, with 12 nucleotides matching TRBD2. The CDR3 length is 13 residues. Trimming cost V 10 bases and J 5 bases; bases outside gene matches: 5. From germline, CDR1 is ENHRY and CDR2 SYGVKD. CDR3 protein: CATSGGAWETQYF. In DNA form, the CDR3 reads TGTGCCACTAGCGGGGGGGCCTGGGAGACCCAGTACTTC.

Only one count was recorded for this clone. This chain links TRBV19 with TRBJ1-5, with D maybe TRBD1 (5 bases). Germline V gene data show CDR1 as LNHDA and CDR2 as SQIVND (reference sequence). The CDR3 is 13 residues long. V was pared by 4 bases and J by 5 bases, with 9 bases between. For the CDR3, the DNA is TGTGCCAGTAGTACGGGGCCAGATCAGCCCCAGCATTTT. Translated: CASSTGPDQPQHF.

The chain carries TRBV2 and TRBJ2-2; D not certain. Germline CDR1 is SNHLY and CDR2 is FYNNEI. The length of the CDR3 is 13 residues. Trimming removed 1 base at V and 6 bases at J, with 6 bases between. The CDR3 bases are TGTGCCAGCAGTGAAGGCGCTCCCGGGGAGCTGTTTTTT. Translated, it gives CASSEGAPGELFF.

The chain combines TRBV10-1 with TRBJ1-2; weak D call: TRBD1 (5 bases). Germline CDR1 and CDR2: WNHNN and SYGVQD (reference sequence). The CDR3 spans 14 residues. The V end lost 3 bases, the J end lost 5 bases, and 13 bases lay between the germline ends. The CDR3 sequence is CASSDDDSLYGYTF. The CDR3 bases are TGCGCCAGCAGTGATGATGACAGCCTTTATGGCTACACCTTC.

The CDR3 spells CASTERGGYEQYF. The CDR3 bases are TGTGCCAGCACCGAGCGGGGGGGCTACGAGCAGTACTTC. The chain uses TRBV6-4 and TRBJ2-7, with 10 nucleotides matching TRBD2. This CDR3 region has 13 residues. Germline V lookup: CDR1 MRHNA, CDR2 SNTAGT. The ends lost 7 bases at V and 3 bases at J; junction bases unmatched: 3.

V is TRBV19 and J is TRBJ1-5, with 7 bases aligning to TRBD1. The CDR3 extends over 16 amino acids. The germline V gene has CDR1 LNHDA and CDR2 SQIVND (reference sequence). With 3 bases clipped from V and 5 bases from J, the junction kept 10 bases outside the gene matches. CDR3 amino acids: CASSIPVGQADQPQHF. The CDR3 nucleotides read TGTGCCAGTAGTATTCCTGTCGGACAGGCCGATCAGCCCCAGCATTTT.

The V gene is TRBV5-1, the J gene TRBJ2-7; the D gene is possibly TRBD1 (6 bases). The CDR3 contains 14 residues. Per germline, CDR1 SGHRS and CDR2 YFSETQ. V dropped 2 bases and J dropped 1 base, with 10 bases sitting between them. DNA for the CDR3: TGCGCCAGCAGCTTTAGGGGGAATTCCTACGAGCAGTACTTC. It encodes CASSFRGNSYEQYF.

The genes are TRBV7-3 and TRBJ2-7; 9 bases fit TRBD1. The CDR3 is 16 amino acids. CDR1 is SGHTA and CDR2 is FQGTGA in the germline V gene. V lost 6 bases and J lost 4; bases outside the gene matches: 13. The CDR3 region is CASRRRTGTGSYEQYF. The CDR3 DNA reads TGTGCCAGCAGGAGGCGCACCGGGACAGGGTCGTACGAGCAGTACTTC.

The chain employs TRBV7-9 and TRBJ2-7, with D uncertain. The germline V gene has CDR1 SEHNR and CDR2 FQNEAQ (reference sequence). Trimming cost V 0 bases and J 3 bases, with 3 bases left between them. The CDR3 is made up of 12 amino acids. CDR3 amino acids: CASSLAYYEQYF. The CDR3 region has the DNA TGTGCCAGCAGCTTAGCCTACTACGAGCAGTACTTC.

This clone occurred a few times. The chain carries TRBV7-3 and TRBJ2-6; 10 positions agree with TRBD1. Germline V gives CDR1 SGHTA, CDR2 FQGTGA. Losses at the gene ends were 5 bases for V and 2 bases for J; bases not matched to a gene: 6. This CDR3 region has 17 residues. The chain's CDR3 is CASSRQGALAGANVLTF. In DNA, the CDR3 is TGTGCCAGCAGCCGACAGGGGGCCCTGGCTGGGGCCAACGTCCTGACTTTC.

The chain is built from TRBV6-6 and TRBJ1-5; 8 nucleotides agree with TRBD1. The CDR3 contains 14 residues. V lost 10 bases to trimming and J lost 5 bases; unmatched junction nucleotides: 10. Looked up from germline, CDR1 is MNHNY and CDR2 is SVGAGI (reference sequence). The CDR3 region has the DNA TGTGCCACTACCGACAGGGGCACCCATCAGCCCCAGCATTTT. It codes for CATTDRGTHQPQHF.

The CDR3 loop reads CASSRTGGVDQPQHF. Written as DNA, the CDR3 is TGTGCCAGCAGTAGGACAGGGGGCGTAGATCAGCCCCAGCATTTT. The chain carries TRBV6-1 and TRBJ1-5, with 11 bases aligning to TRBD1. The CDR3 covers 15 residues. V was clipped by 5 bases and J by 5 bases; unmatched bases: 5. Per germline, CDR1 MNHNS and CDR2 SASEGT.

The chain uses TRBV20-1 and TRBJ2-1; D unclear. The CDR3 has 10 amino acids. CDR1 is DFQATT and CDR2 is SNEGSKA in the germline V gene (reference sequence). Trimming took off 3 bases at V and 7 bases at J, with 4 bases between the two ends. CDR3 sequence reads: CSASWNEQFF. CDR3 nucleotides: TGCAGTGCTAGTTGGAATGAGCAGTTCTTC.

This clone was observed a few times. V is TRBV18 and J is TRBJ1-2; TRBD1 is a possible D gene (6 bases). Germline CDR1 and CDR2: KGHSH and LQKENI. The germline V and J ends were trimmed by 3 bases and 8 bases, with 13 bases remaining between them. The CDR3 totals 13 residues. This chain's CDR3 is CASSPPTGSGYTF. Written as DNA, the CDR3 is TGTGCCAGCTCACCCCCCACAGGGTCCGGCTACACCTTC.

The chain links TRBV6-1 to TRBJ1-5; 7 positions match TRBD1. This CDR3 is 16 amino acids long. Germline CDR1 MNHNS, CDR2 SASEGT. The junction had 7 bases not matched to a gene; V was cut back by 0 bases and J by 5 bases. In DNA form, the CDR3 reads TGTGCCAGCAGTGAAGCAGTGACAGGGTATCATCAGCCCCAGCATTTT. It codes for CASSEAVTGYHQPQHF.

The chain joins TRBV5-4 to TRBJ2-7; TRBD2 aligns across 7 bases. CDR1 is SGHNT and CDR2 is YYREEE in the germline V gene (reference sequence). Trimming took 2 bases from V and 2 from J; bases not matched to a gene: 4. This CDR3 is 14 amino acids long. The CDR3 DNA reads TGTGCCAGCAGCTTTGGGGGGGAAACCTACGAGCAGTACTTC. Residues: CASSFGGETYEQYF.